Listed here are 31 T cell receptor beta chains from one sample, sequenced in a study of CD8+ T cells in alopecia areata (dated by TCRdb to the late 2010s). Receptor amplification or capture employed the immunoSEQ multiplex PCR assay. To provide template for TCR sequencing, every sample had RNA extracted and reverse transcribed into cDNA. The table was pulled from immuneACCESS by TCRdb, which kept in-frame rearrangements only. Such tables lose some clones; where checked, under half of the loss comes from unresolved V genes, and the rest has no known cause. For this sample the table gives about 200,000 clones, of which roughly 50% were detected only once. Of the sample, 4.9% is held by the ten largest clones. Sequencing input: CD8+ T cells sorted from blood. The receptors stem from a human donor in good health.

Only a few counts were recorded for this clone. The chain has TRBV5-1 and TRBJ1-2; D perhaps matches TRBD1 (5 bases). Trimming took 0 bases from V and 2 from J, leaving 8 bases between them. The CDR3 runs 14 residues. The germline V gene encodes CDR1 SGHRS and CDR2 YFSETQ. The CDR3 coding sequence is TGCGCCAGCAGCTTGGACAGGACGAACTATGGCTACACCTTC. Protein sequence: CASSLDRTNYGYTF.

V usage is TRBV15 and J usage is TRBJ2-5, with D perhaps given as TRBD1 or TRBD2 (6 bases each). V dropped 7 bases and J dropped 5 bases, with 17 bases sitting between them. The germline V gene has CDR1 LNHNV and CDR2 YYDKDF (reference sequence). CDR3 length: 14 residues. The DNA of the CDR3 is TGTGCCACCAAGCCAAGGGGGGAGACGGAGACCCAGTACTTC. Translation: CATKPRGETETQYF.

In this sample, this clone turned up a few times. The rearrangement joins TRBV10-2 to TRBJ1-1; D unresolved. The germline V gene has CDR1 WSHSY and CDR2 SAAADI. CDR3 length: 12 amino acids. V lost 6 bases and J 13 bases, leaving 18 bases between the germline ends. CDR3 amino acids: CASSPEVGRGFF. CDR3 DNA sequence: TGCGCCAGCAGCCCAGAGGTGGGTCGAGGTTTCTTT.

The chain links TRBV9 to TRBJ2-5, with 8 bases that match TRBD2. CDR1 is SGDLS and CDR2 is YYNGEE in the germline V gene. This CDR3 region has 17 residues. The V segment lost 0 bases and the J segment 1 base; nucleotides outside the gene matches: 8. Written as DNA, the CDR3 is TGTGCCAGCAGCGTAGTACCCAGCGGGGGACTCCAAGAGACCCAGTACTTC. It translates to CASSVVPSGGLQETQYF. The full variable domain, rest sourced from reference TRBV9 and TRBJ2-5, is DSGVTQTPKHLITATGQRVTLRCSPRSGDLSVYWYQQSLDQGLQFLIQYYNGEERAKGNILERFSAQQFPDLHSELNLSSLELGDSALYFCASSVVPSGGLQETQYFGPGTRLLVL.

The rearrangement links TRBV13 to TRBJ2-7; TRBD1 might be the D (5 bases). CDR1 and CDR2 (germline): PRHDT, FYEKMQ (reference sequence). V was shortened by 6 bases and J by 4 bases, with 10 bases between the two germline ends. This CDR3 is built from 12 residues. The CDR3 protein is CASSHGAYEQYF. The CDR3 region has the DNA TGTGCCAGCAGTCATGGGGCTTACGAGCAGTACTTC.

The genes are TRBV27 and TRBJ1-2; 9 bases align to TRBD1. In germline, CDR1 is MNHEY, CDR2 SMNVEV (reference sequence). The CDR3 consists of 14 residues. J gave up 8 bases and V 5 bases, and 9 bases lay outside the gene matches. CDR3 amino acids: CASSLTGGVEGYTF. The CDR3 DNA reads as TGTGCCAGCAGTCTCACAGGGGGCGTGGAGGGCTACACCTTC.

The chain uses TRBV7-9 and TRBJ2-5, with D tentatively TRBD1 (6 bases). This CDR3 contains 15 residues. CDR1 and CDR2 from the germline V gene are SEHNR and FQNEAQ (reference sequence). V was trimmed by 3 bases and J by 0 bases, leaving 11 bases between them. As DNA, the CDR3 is TGTGCCAGCAGCTTCCCTCGGACAGACCAAGAGACCCAGTACTTC. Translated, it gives CASSFPRTDQETQYF.

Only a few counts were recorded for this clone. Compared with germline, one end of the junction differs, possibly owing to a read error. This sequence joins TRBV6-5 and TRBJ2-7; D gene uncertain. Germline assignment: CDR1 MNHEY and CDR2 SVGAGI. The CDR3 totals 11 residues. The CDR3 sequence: CASSDSYEQYF. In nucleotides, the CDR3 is TGTGCCAGCAGTGACTCCTACGAGCAGTACTTC.

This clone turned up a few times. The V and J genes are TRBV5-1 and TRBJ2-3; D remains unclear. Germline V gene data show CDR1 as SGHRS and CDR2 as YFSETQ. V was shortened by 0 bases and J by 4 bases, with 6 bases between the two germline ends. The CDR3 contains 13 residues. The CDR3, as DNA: TGCGCCAGCAGCTTGGACTCCCCAGATACGCAGTATTTT. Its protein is CASSLDSPDTQYF. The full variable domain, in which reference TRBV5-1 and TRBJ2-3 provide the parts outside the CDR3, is KAGVTQTPRYLIKTRGQQVTLSCSPISGHRSVSWYQQTPGQGLQFLFEYFSETQRNKGNFPGRFSGRQFSNSRSEMNVSTLELGDSALYLCASSLDSPDTQYFGPGTRLTVL.

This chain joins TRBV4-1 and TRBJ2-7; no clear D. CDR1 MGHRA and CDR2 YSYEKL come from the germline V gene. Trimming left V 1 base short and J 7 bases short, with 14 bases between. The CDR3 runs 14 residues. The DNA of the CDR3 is TGCGCCAGCAGCCAAGGCGGAGAAGGTTGGGAGCAGTACTTC. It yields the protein CASSQGGEGWEQYF.

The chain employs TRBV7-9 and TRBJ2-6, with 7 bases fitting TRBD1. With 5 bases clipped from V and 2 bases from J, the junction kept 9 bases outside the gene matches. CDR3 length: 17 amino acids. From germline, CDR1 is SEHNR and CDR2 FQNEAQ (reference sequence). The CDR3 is CASSKGQGDPGANVLTF. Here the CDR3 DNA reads TGTGCCAGCAGCAAGGGGCAGGGGGACCCTGGGGCCAACGTCCTGACTTTC.

The DNA for the CDR3 is TGTGCCAGCAGGCAGGGACAGGCCAGCTCCTACAATGAGCAGTTCTTC. Residues: CASRQGQASSYNEQFF. The chain is built from TRBV7-9 and TRBJ2-1; 8 nucleotides align to TRBD1. Germline CDR1 is SEHNR and CDR2 is FQNEAQ (reference sequence). This CDR3 has 16 amino acids. V trimming: 6 bases; J trimming: 0 bases; junction bases outside the gene matches: 7.

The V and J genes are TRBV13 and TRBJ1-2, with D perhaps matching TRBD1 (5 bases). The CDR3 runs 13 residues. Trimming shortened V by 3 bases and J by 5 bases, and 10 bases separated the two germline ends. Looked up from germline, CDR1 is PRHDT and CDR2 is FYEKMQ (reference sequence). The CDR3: CASSLPGRYGYTF. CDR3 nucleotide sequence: TGTGCCAGCAGCTTGCCAGGGAGGTATGGCTACACCTTC.

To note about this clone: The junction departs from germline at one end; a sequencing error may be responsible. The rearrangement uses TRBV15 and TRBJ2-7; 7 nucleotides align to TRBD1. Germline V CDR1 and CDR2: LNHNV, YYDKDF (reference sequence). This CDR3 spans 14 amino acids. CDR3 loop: CATSIRTGGYEQCF. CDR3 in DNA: TGTGCCACCAGCATCCGGACAGGAGGCTACGAGCAGTGCTTC.

The CDR3 reads CASSLAGRTEAFF. CDR3 in DNA: TGTGCCAGCAGCTTAGCAGGGCGCACTGAAGCTTTCTTT. This chain links TRBV13 with TRBJ1-1; tentative D call: TRBD1 (5 bases). Per germline, CDR1 PRHDT and CDR2 FYEKMQ (reference sequence). Deletions cut 1 base from V and 4 bases from J, with 7 bases between. The CDR3 consists of 13 residues.

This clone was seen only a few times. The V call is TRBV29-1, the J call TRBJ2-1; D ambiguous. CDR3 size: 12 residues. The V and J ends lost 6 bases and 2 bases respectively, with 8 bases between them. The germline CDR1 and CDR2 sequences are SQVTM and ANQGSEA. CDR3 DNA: TGCAGCGTGGCCCAGGCCTACAATGAGCAGTTCTTC. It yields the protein CSVAQAYNEQFF.

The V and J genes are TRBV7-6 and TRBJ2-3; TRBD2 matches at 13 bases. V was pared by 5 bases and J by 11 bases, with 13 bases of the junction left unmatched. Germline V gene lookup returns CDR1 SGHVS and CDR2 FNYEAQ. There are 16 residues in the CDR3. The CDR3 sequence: CASSGVLAGGTKLQYF. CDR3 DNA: TGTGCCAGCAGCGGCGTACTAGCGGGGGGGACGAAGCTGCAGTATTTT.

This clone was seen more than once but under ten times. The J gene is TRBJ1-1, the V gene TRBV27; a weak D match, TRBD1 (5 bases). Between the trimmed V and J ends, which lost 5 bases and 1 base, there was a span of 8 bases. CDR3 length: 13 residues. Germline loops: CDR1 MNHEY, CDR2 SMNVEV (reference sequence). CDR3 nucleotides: TGTGCCAGCAGTATCGGGGGGAACACTGAAGCTTTCTTT. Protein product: CASSIGGNTEAFF.

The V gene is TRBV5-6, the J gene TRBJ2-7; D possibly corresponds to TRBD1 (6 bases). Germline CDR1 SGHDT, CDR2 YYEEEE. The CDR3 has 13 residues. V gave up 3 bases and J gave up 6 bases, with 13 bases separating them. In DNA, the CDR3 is TGTGCCAGCAGCTCGACCGACAGGCCCGAGCAGTACTTC. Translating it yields CASSSTDRPEQYF.

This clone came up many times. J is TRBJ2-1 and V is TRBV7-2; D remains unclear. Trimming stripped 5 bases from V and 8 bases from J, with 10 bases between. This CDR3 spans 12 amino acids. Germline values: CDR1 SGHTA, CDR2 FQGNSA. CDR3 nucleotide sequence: TGTGCCAGCAGCCTGCCTCGGGATGAGCAGTTCTTC. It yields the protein CASSLPRDEQFF.

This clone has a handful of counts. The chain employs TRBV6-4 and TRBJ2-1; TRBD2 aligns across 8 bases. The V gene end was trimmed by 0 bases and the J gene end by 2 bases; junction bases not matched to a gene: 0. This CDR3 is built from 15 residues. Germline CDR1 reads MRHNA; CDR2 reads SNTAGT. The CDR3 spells CASSDSSGAYNEQFF. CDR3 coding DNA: TGTGCCAGCAGTGACTCTAGCGGGGCCTACAATGAGCAGTTCTTC.

The CDR3 loop is CASSLWGADQPQHF. CDR3 DNA: TGTGCCAGCAGTTTATGGGGGGCTGATCAGCCCCAGCATTTT. The chain couples TRBV27 to TRBJ1-5, with D possibly TRBD1 on 6 matching bases. Deletions cut 1 base from V and 5 bases from J, with 9 bases between. Germline V gene lookup returns CDR1 MNHEY and CDR2 SMNVEV (reference sequence). The CDR3 covers 14 residues.

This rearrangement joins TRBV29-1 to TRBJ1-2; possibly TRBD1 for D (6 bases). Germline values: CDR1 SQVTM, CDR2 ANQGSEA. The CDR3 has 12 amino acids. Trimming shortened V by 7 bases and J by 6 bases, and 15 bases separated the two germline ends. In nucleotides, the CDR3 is TGCAGCGCCCCCGGGACACCCGATGGCTACACCTTC. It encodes CSAPGTPDGYTF.

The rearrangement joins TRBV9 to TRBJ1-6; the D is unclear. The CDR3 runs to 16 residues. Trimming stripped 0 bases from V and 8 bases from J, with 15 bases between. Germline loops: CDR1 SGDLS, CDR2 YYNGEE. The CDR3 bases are TGTGCCAGCAGCGTAGATACCCCCAAGGCTGATTCACCCCTCCACTTT. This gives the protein CASSVDTPKADSPLHF.

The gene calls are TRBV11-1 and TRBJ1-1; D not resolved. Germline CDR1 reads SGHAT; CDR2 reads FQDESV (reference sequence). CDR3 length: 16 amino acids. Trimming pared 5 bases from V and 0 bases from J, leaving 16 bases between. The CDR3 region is CASSVESDTMNTEAFF. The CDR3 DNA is TGTGCCAGCAGCGTCGAATCGGATACAATGAACACTGAAGCTTTCTTT.

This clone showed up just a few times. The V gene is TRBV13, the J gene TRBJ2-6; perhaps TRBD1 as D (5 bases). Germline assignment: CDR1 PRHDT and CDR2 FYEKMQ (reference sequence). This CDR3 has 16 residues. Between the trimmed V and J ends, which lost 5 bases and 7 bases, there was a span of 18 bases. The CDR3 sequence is CASSPGLGPDANVLTF. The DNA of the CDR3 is TGTGCCAGCAGCCCAGGGCTGGGGCCGGATGCCAACGTCCTGACTTTC.

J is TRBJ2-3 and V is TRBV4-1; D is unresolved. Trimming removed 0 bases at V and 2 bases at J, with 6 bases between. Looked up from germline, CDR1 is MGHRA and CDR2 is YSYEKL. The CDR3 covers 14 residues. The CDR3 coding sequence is TGCGCCAGCAGCCAAGAGGCATCCACAGATACGCAGTATTTT. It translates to CASSQEASTDTQYF.

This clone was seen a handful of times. The CDR3 region is CASRSGGLGEKLFF. The CDR3 region has the DNA TGTGCCAGCAGATCAGGGGGTTTGGGAGAAAAACTGTTTTTT. The J gene is TRBJ1-4, the V gene TRBV27; 7 nucleotides match TRBD1. The ends lost 6 bases at V and 8 bases at J; junction bases unmatched: 9. Germline assignment: CDR1 MNHEY and CDR2 SMNVEV (reference sequence). This CDR3 region has 14 residues.

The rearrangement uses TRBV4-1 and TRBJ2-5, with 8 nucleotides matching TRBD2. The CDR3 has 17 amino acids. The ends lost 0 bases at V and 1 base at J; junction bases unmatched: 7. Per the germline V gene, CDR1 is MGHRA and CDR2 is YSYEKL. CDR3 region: CASSQDPSGGLQETQYF. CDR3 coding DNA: TGCGCCAGCAGCCAAGACCCCAGCGGGGGTCTCCAAGAGACCCAGTACTTC.

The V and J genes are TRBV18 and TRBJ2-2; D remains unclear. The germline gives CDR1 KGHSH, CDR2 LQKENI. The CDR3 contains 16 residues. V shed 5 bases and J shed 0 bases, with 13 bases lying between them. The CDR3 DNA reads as TGTGCCAGCTCATCTCCGGCCCGGGCGAACACCGGGGAGCTGTTTTTT. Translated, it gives CASSSPARANTGELFF.

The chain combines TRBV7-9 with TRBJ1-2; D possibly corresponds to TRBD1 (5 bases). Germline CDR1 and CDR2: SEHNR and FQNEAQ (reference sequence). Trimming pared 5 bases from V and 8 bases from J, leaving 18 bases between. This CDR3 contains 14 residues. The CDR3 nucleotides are TGTGCCAGCAGCACCGTAGGAGGGGAGGACGGCTACACCTTC. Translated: CASSTVGGEDGYTF.